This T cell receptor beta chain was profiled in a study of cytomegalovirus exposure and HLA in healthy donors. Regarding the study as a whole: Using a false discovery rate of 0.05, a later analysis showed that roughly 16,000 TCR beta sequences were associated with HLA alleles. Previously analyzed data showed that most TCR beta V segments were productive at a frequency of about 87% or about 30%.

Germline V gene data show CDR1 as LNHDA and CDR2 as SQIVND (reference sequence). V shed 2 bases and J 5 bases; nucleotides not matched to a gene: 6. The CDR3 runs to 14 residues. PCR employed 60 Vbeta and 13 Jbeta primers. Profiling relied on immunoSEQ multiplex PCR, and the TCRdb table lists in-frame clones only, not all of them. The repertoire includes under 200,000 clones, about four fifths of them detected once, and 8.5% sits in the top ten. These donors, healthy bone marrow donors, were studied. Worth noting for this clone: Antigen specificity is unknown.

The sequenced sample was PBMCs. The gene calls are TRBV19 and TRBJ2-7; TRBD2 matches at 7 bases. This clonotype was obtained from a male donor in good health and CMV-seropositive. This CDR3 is CASSILAAGDEQYF. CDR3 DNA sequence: TGTGCCAGTAGTATACTAGCGGCTGGGGACGAGCAGTACTTC. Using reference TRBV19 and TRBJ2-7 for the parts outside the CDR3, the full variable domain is DGGITQSPKYLFRKEGQNVTLSCEQNLNHDAMYWYRQDPGQGLRLIYYSQIVNDFQKGDIAEGYSVSREKKESFPLTVTSAQKNPTAFYLCASSILAAGDEQYFGPGTRLTVT.